Shown below are 26 T cell receptor beta chains from a single sample sequenced in a study of cytomegalovirus exposure and HLA in healthy donors. Only in-frame clones appear in the TCRdb table, and some are missing; sequencing was by immunoSEQ multiplex PCR. The sample carries around 110,000 clones, about 88% recorded once. The sequenced sample was PBMCs. Receptor source: a young woman in good health and CMV-seropositive.

This chain joins TRBV4-1 and TRBJ2-7, with TRBD1 identical over 7 bases. The CDR3 extends over 15 amino acids. Germline V gene sequence: CDR1 MGHRA, CDR2 YSYEKL. V gave up 2 bases and J gave up 5 bases; unmatched junction bases: 9. The CDR3 coding sequence is TGCGCCAGCAGCCAACCAGCCCAGGGGGTCCACGAGCAGTACTTC. This encodes CASSQPAQGVHEQYF.

This rearrangement joins TRBV5-1 to TRBJ2-7, with 11 bases that match TRBD1. The CDR3 contains 15 residues. With 0 bases clipped from V and 5 bases from J, the junction kept 4 bases outside the gene matches. Germline V gene data show CDR1 as SGHRS and CDR2 as YFSETQ. CDR3 in DNA: TGCGCCAGCAGCTTGGGAGGGACAGGGGGTAACGAGCAGTACGTC. It translates to CASSLGGTGGNEQYV.

The chain combines TRBV5-1 with TRBJ2-2; 11 nucleotides line up with TRBD1. After removal of 1 base from V and 4 bases from J, the junction contained 15 bases not matched to a gene. CDR3 length: 20 amino acids. Germline V gene lookup returns CDR1 SGHRS and CDR2 YFSETQ. The CDR3 is CASSLLPGGTGGFGTGELFF. In nucleotides, the CDR3 is TGCGCCAGCAGCTTGTTACCCGGTGGGACAGGGGGTTTCGGCACCGGGGAGCTGTTTTTT.

This chain connects TRBV5-8 to TRBJ1-5; perhaps TRBD1 as D (6 bases). The CDR3 is 15 amino acids. The V gene's germline CDR1 is SGHTS and CDR2 YDEGEE. V was cut by 2 bases and J by 2 bases, with 11 bases left in between. CDR3 sequence: CASSFGQGRNQPQHF. The CDR3 DNA sequence: TGTGCCAGCAGCTTTGGGCAGGGGCGCAATCAGCCCCAGCATTTT.

The chain recombines TRBV4-1 with TRBJ2-3, with 16 bases lining up with TRBD2. Germline CDR1 MGHRA, CDR2 YSYEKL. The CDR3 is 18 residues long. Trimming cost V 6 bases and J 4 bases; bases outside gene matches: 10. The CDR3 loop is CASSVAGTSGGAADTQYF. CDR3 nucleotides: TGCGCCAGCAGTGTCGCCGGGACTAGCGGGGGGGCCGCAGATACGCAGTATTTT.

This chain joins TRBV7-6 and TRBJ2-2; D call uncertain. Trimming pared 5 bases from V and 5 bases from J, leaving 9 bases between. CDR1 is SGHVS and CDR2 is FNYEAQ in the germline V gene. The CDR3 loop spans 13 amino acids. CDR3 sequence: CASSLTETGELFF. The CDR3 nucleotides read TGTGCCAGCAGCCTAACAGAAACCGGGGAGCTGTTTTTT.

The chain is built from TRBV2 and TRBJ1-1; 10 bases map to TRBD1. CDR3 length: 16 residues. Trimming cost V 6 bases and J 0 bases; bases outside gene matches: 7. Looked up from germline, CDR1 is SNHLY and CDR2 is FYNNEI. CDR3 sequence reads: CASRTDRGAMNTEAFF. CDR3 DNA sequence: TGTGCCAGCAGGACGGACAGGGGGGCGATGAACACTGAAGCTTTCTTT.

V gene TRBV7-6 combines with J gene TRBJ1-6; possible D gene TRBD1, 5 bases. The CDR3 runs 15 residues. Trimming stripped 2 bases from V and 5 bases from J, with 10 bases between. Germline assignment: CDR1 SGHVS and CDR2 FNYEAQ. CDR3 nucleotides: TGTGCCAGCAGCTTATCGGGAGGGGATAATTCACCCCTCCACTTT. It encodes CASSLSGGDNSPLHF.

The chain couples TRBV6-6 to TRBJ1-5; D not resolved. Germline loops: CDR1 MNHNY, CDR2 SVGAGI (reference sequence). Trimming removed 5 bases from V and 8 bases from J, with 16 bases in between. This CDR3 has 14 amino acids. The CDR3 coding sequence is TGTGCCAGCAGTACCCATAGAGCCCGAGAGCCCCAGCATTTT. It encodes CASSTHRAREPQHF.

This chain joins TRBV19 and TRBJ1-5, with D possibly TRBD1 on 5 matching bases. Germline-derived CDR1 and CDR2 are LNHDA and SQIVND (reference sequence). The CDR3 loop spans 14 amino acids. Trimming removed 5 bases from V and 3 bases from J, with 11 bases in between. The CDR3 DNA reads TGTGCCAGTAGTTTGGACAACCACAATCAGCCCCAGCATTTT. This gives the protein CASSLDNHNQPQHF. The complete variable domain, with remaining parts taken from reference TRBV19 and TRBJ1-5, reads DGGITQSPKYLFRKEGQNVTLSCEQNLNHDAMYWYRQDPGQGLRLIYYSQIVNDFQKGDIAEGYSVSREKKESFPLTVTSAQKNPTAFYLCASSLDNHNQPQHFGDGTRLSIL.

The rearrangement joins TRBV4-1 to TRBJ1-5; 9 nucleotides agree with TRBD1. With V trimmed by 0 bases and J by 6 bases, 6 bases remained unmatched. The length of the CDR3 is 16 residues. CDR1 and CDR2 (germline): MGHRA, YSYEKL. DNA for the CDR3: TGCGCCAGCAGCCAAGATGAGGGGACAGGGTTTCAGCCCCAGCATTTT. Encoded protein: CASSQDEGTGFQPQHF.

The chain combines TRBV2 with TRBJ2-5; D may be TRBD2 (6 bases). The V and J ends lost 3 bases and 2 bases respectively, with 16 bases between them. The germline gives CDR1 SNHLY, CDR2 FYNNEI. The CDR3 spans 16 residues. CDR3 in DNA: TGTGCCAGCAGTGATAGGGTAGCGGCAATTCAAGAGACCCAGTACTTC. Protein product: CASSDRVAAIQETQYF. The entire variable domain, with the rest obtained from reference TRBV2 and TRBJ2-5, is as follows: EPEVTQTPSHQVTQMGQEVILRCVPISNHLYFYWYRQILGQKVEFLVSFYNNEISEKSEIFDDQFSVERPDGSNFTLKIRSTKLEDSAMYFCASSDRVAAIQETQYFGPGTRLLVL.

The rearrangement links TRBV11-2 to TRBJ1-4, with 8 bases identical to TRBD1. The ends lost 7 bases at V and 6 bases at J; junction bases unmatched: 4. Germline V lookup: CDR1 SGHAT, CDR2 FQNNGV. The CDR3 sequence is 13 residues long. CDR3 nucleotides: TGTGCCAGCACCTCAGGGGGCGATGAAAAACTGTTTTTT. This translates into CASTSGGDEKLFF. Variable domain in full (rest from reference TRBV11-2 and TRBJ1-4): EAGVAQSPRYKIIEKRQSVAFWCNPISGHATLYWYQQILGQGPKLLIQFQNNGVVDDSQLPKDRFSAERLKGVDSTLKIQPAKLEDSAVYLCASTSGGDEKLFFGSGTQLSVL.

V is TRBV19 and J is TRBJ2-1; D call uncertain. Trimming took off 9 bases at V and 8 bases at J, with 26 bases between the two ends. There are 16 residues in the CDR3. Looked up from germline, CDR1 is LNHDA and CDR2 is SQIVND (reference sequence). The CDR3 protein is CASRSMAQRLWDEQFF. For the CDR3, the DNA is TGTGCCAGCCGAAGTATGGCCCAGCGTCTGTGGGATGAGCAGTTCTTC.

The CDR3 is CASRGGTRQETQYF. CDR3 DNA sequence: TGTGCCAGCAGAGGGGGGACTAGGCAAGAGACCCAGTACTTC. The chain carries TRBV6-5 and TRBJ2-5; 8 bases are shared with TRBD2. The CDR3 runs 14 residues. Germline assignment: CDR1 MNHEY and CDR2 SVGAGI. V lost 6 bases and J lost 2; bases outside the gene matches: 5.

The V call is TRBV18, the J call TRBJ1-2; 9 nucleotides line up with TRBD1. V shed 2 bases, J shed 6 bases, and the junction held 10 bases outside the gene matches. The CDR3 runs to 16 residues. Germline V lookup: CDR1 KGHSH, CDR2 LQKENI. The CDR3 sequence: CASSPIETGGRNGYTF. In nucleotides, the CDR3 is TGTGCCAGCTCACCAATCGAGACAGGGGGAAGGAATGGCTACACCTTC.

The CDR3 loop reads CASSPQGRLDSNQPQHF. The DNA for the CDR3 is TGTGCCAGCAGCCCCCAGGGGCGGTTGGATAGCAATCAGCCCCAGCATTTT. The genes are TRBV27 and TRBJ1-5; D possibly corresponds to TRBD1 (6 bases). The CDR3 is 17 amino acids. Germline loops: CDR1 MNHEY, CDR2 SMNVEV (reference sequence). Trimming removed 6 bases at V and 0 bases at J, with 18 bases between.

The chain employs TRBV9 and TRBJ1-4; D unresolved. Per the germline V gene, CDR1 is SGDLS and CDR2 is YYNGEE. The CDR3 extends over 14 amino acids. Trimming removed 4 bases at V and 8 bases at J, with 15 bases between. The CDR3 spells CASSPGWLKEKLFF. The CDR3 DNA is TGTGCCAGCAGCCCCGGGTGGCTGAAAGAAAAACTGTTTTTT.

The J gene is TRBJ1-6, the V gene TRBV5-3, with D unresolved. Being an ORF, TRBV5-3 has a function that is uncertain. The V end was cut by 2 bases, the J end by 7 bases, with 19 bases between. This CDR3 has 17 residues. This CDR3 is CARSFEGPPAVNSPLHF. The CDR3 DNA is TGTGCCAGAAGCTTCGAGGGCCCACCAGCCGTCAATTCACCCCTCCACTTT.

The gene calls are TRBV28 and TRBJ1-2; 9 positions match TRBD1. This CDR3 has 14 residues. From germline, CDR1 is MDHEN and CDR2 SYDVKM. Losses at the gene ends were 6 bases for V and 7 bases for J; bases not matched to a gene: 9. CDR3 bases: TGTGCCAGCAGGGGAACAGGGGGCGCGGGTGGCTACACCTTC. This translates into CASRGTGGAGGYTF.

This clone was counted a single time. V usage is TRBV2 and J usage is TRBJ2-3; the match to TRBD1 covers 10 bases. Per germline, CDR1 SNHLY and CDR2 FYNNEI. The CDR3 covers 19 residues. With 8 bases clipped from V and 0 bases from J, the junction kept 17 bases outside the gene matches. The CDR3 loop reads CASWLGTGVSLDSTDTQYF. In nucleotides, the CDR3 is TGTGCCAGCTGGTTAGGGACAGGGGTTAGTCTTGATAGCACAGATACGCAGTATTTT.

This chain uses TRBV10-3 with TRBJ2-7, with 7 bases fitting TRBD1. Germline V gene lookup returns CDR1 ENHRY and CDR2 SYGVKD. The CDR3 has 13 residues. V gave up 2 bases and J gave up 3 bases; unmatched junction bases: 1. CDR3 bases: TGTGCCATCAGTGAGGGACAGGTCTACGAGCAGTACGTC. This gives the protein CAISEGQVYEQYV.

This chain uses TRBV7-9 with TRBJ2-7; TRBD1 might be the D (5 bases). The ends were cut back, 5 bases at V and 5 bases at J, with 13 bases in the middle. This CDR3 is 13 amino acids long. Germline V gene data show CDR1 as SEHNR and CDR2 as FQNEAQ (reference sequence). This CDR3 is CASSPLSRDEQYF. As DNA, the CDR3 is TGTGCCAGCAGCCCCCTTAGCAGGGACGAGCAGTACTTC. Full variable domain (missing parts from reference TRBV7-9 and TRBJ2-7): DTGVSQNPRHKITKRGQNVTFRCDPISEHNRLYWYRQTLGQGPEFLTYFQNEAQLEKSRLLSDRFSAERPKGSFSTLEIQRTEQGDSAMYLCASSPLSRDEQYFGPGTRLTVT.

The rearrangement joins TRBV19 to TRBJ1-2; maybe TRBD1 (5 bases). Between the trimmed V and J ends, which lost 4 bases and 4 bases, there was a span of 13 bases. CDR3 length: 14 amino acids. From germline, CDR1 is LNHDA and CDR2 SQIVND (reference sequence). The CDR3 region is CASSSPQGGYGYTF. In nucleotides, the CDR3 is TGTGCCAGTAGTAGTCCCCAGGGAGGCTATGGCTACACCTTC.

This chain uses TRBV4-1 with TRBJ1-1; a possible D gene is TRBD1 (6 bases). With 4 bases removed from V and 1 base from J, the gap between germline ends came to 22 bases. The CDR3 has 18 amino acids. Germline values: CDR1 MGHRA, CDR2 YSYEKL. The CDR3 DNA reads TGCGCCAGCAGCCGATTATACCCAGGGGAAACCCGGAACACTGAAGCTTTCTTT. This gives the protein CASSRLYPGETRNTEAFF.

The genes are TRBV13 and TRBJ1-2; 8 bases map to TRBD1. The CDR3 contains 14 residues. Germline CDR1 is PRHDT and CDR2 is FYEKMQ (reference sequence). Germline trimming cut 0 bases from V and 8 bases from J; bases unmatched to any gene: 5. In DNA form, the CDR3 reads TGTGCCAGCAGCTTAGGGGACAGGGACGGAGGCTACACCTTC. It translates to CASSLGDRDGGYTF.